This TCR beta chain was recovered during a study of T cell responses to AZD1222 COVID-19 vaccine. Clones were sequenced by immunoSEQ multiplex PCR, and TCRdb holds only the in-frame ones, with some missing. The repertoire holds approximately 180,000 clones, with roughly 92% as singletons. There are a few counts of this clone. V lost 6 bases, J lost 2 bases, and 19 bases lay in between. From germline, CDR1 is SGHVS and CDR2 FQNEAQ. The CDR3 consists of 17 residues. The source was peripheral blood, collected on day 0 of AZD1222 vaccination. The rearrangement uses TRBV7-8 and TRBJ2-2, with D maybe TRBD2 (6 bases). The source is an adult in good health. The CDR3: CASRTLSGGDNTGELFF. The CDR3 DNA reads as TGTGCCAGCAGAACCCTCAGTGGCGGGGATAACACCGGGGAGCTGTTTTTT.